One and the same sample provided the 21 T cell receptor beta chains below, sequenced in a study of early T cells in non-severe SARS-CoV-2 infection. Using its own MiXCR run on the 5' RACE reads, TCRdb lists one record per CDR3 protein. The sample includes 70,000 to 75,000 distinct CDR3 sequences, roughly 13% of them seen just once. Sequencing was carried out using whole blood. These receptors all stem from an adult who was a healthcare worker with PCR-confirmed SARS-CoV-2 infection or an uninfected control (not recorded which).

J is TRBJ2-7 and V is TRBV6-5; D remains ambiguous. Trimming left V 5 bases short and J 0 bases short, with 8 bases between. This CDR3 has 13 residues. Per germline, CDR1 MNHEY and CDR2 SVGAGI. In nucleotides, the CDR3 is TGTGCCAGCAGTCCCCCCAGCTCCTACGAGCAGTACTTC. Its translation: CASSPPSSYEQYF.

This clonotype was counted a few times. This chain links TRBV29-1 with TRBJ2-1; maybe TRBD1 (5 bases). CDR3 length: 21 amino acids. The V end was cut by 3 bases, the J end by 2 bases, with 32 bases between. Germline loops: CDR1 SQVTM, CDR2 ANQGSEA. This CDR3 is CSVEERLPQGRFVRPYNEQFF. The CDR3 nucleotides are TGCAGCGTTGAGGAACGACTCCCCCAGGGTCGTTTTGTTCGTCCCTACAATGAGCAGTTCTTC.

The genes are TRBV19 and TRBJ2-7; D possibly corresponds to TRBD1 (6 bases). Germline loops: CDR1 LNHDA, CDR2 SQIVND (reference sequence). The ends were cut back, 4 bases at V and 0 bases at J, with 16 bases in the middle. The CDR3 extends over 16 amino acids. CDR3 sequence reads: CASSNHQGKGSYEQYF. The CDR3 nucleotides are TGTGCCAGTAGTAACCACCAGGGGAAGGGCTCCTACGAGCAGTACTTC.

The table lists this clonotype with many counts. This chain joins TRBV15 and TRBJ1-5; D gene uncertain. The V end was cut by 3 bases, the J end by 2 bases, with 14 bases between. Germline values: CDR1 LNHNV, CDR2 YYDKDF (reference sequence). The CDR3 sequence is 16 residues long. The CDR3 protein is CATSRADIGGNQPQHF. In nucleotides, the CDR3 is TGTGCCACCAGCAGGGCTGACATAGGTGGCAATCAGCCCCAGCATTTT.

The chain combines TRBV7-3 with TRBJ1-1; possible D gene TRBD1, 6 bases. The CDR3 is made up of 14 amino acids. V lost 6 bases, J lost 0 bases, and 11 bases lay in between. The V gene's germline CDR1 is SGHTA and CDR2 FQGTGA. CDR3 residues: CASSLQGMNTEAFF. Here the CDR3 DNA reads TGTGCCAGCAGTTTACAGGGCATGAACACTGAAGCTTTCTTT.

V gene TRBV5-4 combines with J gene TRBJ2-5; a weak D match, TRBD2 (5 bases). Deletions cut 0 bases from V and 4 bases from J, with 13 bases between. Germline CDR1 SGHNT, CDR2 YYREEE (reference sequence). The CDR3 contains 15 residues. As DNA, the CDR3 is TGTGCCAGCAGCTTGGCTAGCCGGCGCCGAGAGACCCAGTACTTC. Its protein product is CASSLASRRRETQYF.

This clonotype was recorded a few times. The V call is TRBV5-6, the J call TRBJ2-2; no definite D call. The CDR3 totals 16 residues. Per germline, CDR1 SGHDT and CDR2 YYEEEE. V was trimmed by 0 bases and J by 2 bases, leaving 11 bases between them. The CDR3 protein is CASSLGITTNTGELFF. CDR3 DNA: TGTGCCAGCAGCTTGGGTATTACAACTAACACCGGGGAGCTGTTTTTT.

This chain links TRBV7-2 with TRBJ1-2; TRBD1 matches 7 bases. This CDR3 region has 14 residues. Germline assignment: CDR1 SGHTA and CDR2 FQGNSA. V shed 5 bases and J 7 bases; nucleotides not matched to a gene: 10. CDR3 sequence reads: CASSPRQGRSGYTF. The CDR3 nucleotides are TGTGCCAGCAGCCCCCGACAGGGACGTAGTGGCTACACCTTC.

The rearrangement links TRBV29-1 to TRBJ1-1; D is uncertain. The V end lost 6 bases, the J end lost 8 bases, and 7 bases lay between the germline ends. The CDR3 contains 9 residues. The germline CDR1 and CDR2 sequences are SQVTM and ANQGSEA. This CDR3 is CSVTEEAFF. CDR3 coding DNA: TGCAGCGTAACAGAGGAAGCTTTCTTT.

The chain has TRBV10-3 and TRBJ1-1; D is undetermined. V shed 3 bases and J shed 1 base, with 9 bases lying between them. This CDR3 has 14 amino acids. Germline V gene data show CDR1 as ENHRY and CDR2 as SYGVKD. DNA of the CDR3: TGTGCCATCAGTGAAAGAGGCAGGAACACTGAAGCTTTCTTT. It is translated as CAISERGRNTEAFF.

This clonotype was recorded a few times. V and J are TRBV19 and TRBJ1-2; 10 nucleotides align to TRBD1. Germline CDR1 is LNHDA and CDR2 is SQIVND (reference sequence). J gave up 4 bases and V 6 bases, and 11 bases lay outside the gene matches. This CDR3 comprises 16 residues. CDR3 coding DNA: TGTGCCAGTAGCATTCAAGACAGGGGGCTCTCCTATGGCTACACCTTC. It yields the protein CASSIQDRGLSYGYTF.

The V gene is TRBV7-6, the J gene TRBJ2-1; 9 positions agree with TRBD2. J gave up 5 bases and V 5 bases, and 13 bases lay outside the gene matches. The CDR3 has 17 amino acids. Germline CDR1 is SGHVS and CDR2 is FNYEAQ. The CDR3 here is CASSVGLARNLNNEQFF. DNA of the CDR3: TGTGCCAGCAGCGTCGGACTAGCGAGAAATCTGAACAATGAGCAGTTCTTC.

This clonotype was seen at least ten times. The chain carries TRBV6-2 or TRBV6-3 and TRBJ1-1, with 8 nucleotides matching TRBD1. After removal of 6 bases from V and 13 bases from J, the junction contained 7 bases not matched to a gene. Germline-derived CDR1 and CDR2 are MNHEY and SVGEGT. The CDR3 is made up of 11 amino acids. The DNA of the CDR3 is TGTGCCAGCAGCCTACAGGGGGAGGTTTTCTTT. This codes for CASSLQGEVFF.

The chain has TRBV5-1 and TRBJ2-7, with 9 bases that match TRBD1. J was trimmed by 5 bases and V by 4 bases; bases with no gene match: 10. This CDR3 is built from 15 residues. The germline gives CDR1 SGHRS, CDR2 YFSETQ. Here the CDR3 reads CASSVRTGDPHEQYF. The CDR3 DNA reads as TGCGCCAGCAGCGTCCGGACAGGGGACCCCCACGAGCAGTACTTC.

The CDR3 region is CAIREEGVGETQYF. The DNA of the CDR3 is TGTGCCATCCGGGAGGAAGGTGTAGGTGAGACCCAGTACTTC. V usage is TRBV10-3 and J usage is TRBJ2-5, with 7 nucleotides matching TRBD2. The germline CDR1 and CDR2 sequences are ENHRY and SYGVKD. The CDR3 is 14 amino acids. V gave up 8 bases and J gave up 5 bases; unmatched junction bases: 11.

The CDR3 loop reads CASSLRGQTTSGNTIYF. The CDR3, as DNA: TGTGCCAGCAGTTTACGGGGGCAGACGACCTCTGGAAACACCATATATTTT. V and J are TRBV28 and TRBJ1-3; possible D gene TRBD1, 6 bases. V lost 2 bases and J lost 0, with 14 bases in between. Germline loops: CDR1 MDHEN, CDR2 SYDVKM. This CDR3 region has 17 residues.

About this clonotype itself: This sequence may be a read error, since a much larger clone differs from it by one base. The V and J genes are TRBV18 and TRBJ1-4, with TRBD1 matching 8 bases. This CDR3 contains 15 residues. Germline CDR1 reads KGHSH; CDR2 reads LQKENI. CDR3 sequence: CTSSPPPTGARELFF. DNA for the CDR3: TGTACCAGCTCACCACCCCCGACAGGGGCGAGGGAACTGTTTTTT.

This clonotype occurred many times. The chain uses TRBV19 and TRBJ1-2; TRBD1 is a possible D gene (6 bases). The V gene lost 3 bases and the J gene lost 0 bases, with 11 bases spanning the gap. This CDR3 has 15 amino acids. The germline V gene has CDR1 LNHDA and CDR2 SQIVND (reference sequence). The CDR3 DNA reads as TGTGCCAGTAGTATTCTGGGGGCAGCTAACTATGGCTACACCTTC. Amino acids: CASSILGAANYGYTF.

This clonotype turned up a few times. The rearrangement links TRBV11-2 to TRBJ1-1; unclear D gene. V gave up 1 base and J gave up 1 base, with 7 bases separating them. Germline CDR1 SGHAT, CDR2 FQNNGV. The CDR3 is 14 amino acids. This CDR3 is CASSLGRRNTEAFF. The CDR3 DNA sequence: TGTGCCAGCAGCTTAGGCAGACGGAACACTGAAGCTTTCTTT. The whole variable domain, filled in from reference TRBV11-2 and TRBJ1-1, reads EAGVAQSPRYKIIEKRQSVAFWCNPISGHATLYWYQQILGQGPKLLIQFQNNGVVDDSQLPKDRFSAERLKGVDSTLKIQPAKLEDSAVYLCASSLGRRNTEAFFGQGTRLTVV.

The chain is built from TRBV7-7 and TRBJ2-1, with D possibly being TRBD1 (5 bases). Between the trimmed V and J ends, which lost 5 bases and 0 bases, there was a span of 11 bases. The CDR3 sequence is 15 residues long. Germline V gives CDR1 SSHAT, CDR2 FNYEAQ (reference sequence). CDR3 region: CASSLDSSSYNEQFF. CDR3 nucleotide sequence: TGTGCCAGCAGCCTAGACAGTAGCTCCTACAATGAGCAGTTCTTC.

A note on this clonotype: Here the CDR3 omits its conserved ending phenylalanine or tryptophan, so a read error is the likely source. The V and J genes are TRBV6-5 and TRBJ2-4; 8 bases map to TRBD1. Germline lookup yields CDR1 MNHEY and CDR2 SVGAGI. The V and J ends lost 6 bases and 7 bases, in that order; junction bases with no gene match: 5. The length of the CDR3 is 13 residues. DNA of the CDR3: TGTGCCAGCAGGCAGGGGGCATTTAACATTCAGTACCTC. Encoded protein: CASRQGAFNIQYL.